This T cell receptor beta chain was identified in a study of T cells in Graves' hyperthyroidism and ophthalmopathy. TCR beta CDR3 region amplification was performed from RNA transcripts. Using the HTBI primer set, a first-round RT-PCR was run on the TCR CDR3. TCRdb redid the calling of the multiplex PCR reads with MiXCR, one entry per CDR3 protein. The sample has a few hundred thousand distinct CDR3 sequences; about 15% are singletons. This clonotype has ten or more counts. Graves' hyperthyroidism was deemed stable given no ophthalmopathy progression within 18 months. Participants, patients aged 18 to 65, had newly diagnosed hyperthyroidism with a duration under 2 months. The ends were cut back, 2 bases at V and 3 bases at J, with 8 bases in the middle. CDR1 is MDHEN and CDR2 is SYDVKM in the germline V gene. CDR3 size: 13 residues.

The V call is TRBV28, the J call TRBJ2-7; D may be TRBD2 (6 bases). The source of this sequence is a woman aged 25 to 39 with Graves' hyperthyroidism. The sequenced sample consisted of blood. CDR3 DNA: TGTGCCAGCAGTTTAGCTAGCGACTACGAGCAGTACTTC. This gives the protein CASSLASDYEQYF.